What follows describes a single T cell receptor (beta chain). This clonotype appeared a few times. Which antigen it targets is not known. No qualities accompany the bases; no much larger clone lies one base away. There are 14 amino acids in the CDR3, from cysteine to phenylalanine inclusive. The DNA shown is the 42-base CDR3, in frame from base 1. The germline V gene specifies SGHRS as CDR1 and YFSETQ as CDR2. V is reduced by 6 bases and J by 1 base, leaving a spacing of 13 bases between them. Systemically healthy Caucasian individuals from Russia, 39 in total and aged roughly 6 to 100 years, were included as donors. Each donor gave about 9.8 milliliters of peripheral blood, drawn into EDTA-treated Vacutainer tubes. Ficoll-Paque density-gradient centrifugation was used to isolate PBMCs, with at least 6 million per sample. Trizol reagent was used to extract total RNA from PBMCs, with at least 6 micrograms per sample. For every donor, flow cytometry on a PBMC aliquot measured the percentage of naive CD45RAhigh/CD27high T cells.

The data were obtained in a study of blood T cells in healthy people across ages (dated by TCRdb to the mid-2010s). Looking at the study overall: Template switching captured roughly one uniquely barcoded TCR beta cDNA molecule per two T cells in model experiments. The study measured age-related changes in TCR beta repertoire diversity using deep sequencing normalized with unique cDNA molecular identifiers. The study analyzed two additional independent replicas of 1 million unique cDNA reads from the same blood draw for two donors, one aged 18 to 30 and one aged 80 or older. To avoid experimental bias, donors of different ages were distributed randomly across sequencing lanes. The donors were divided into four age groups: young (average roughly 17 years), middle-aged (about 40), aged (about 60) and long-lived (82). The full study reports these points: Total diversity estimates from one million sequenced T cells were considered lower bounds and underestimates. Conclusive comparison of naive and antigen-experienced compartments was prevented by the profiling of bulk unsorted PBMCs. The long-lived group showed more naive CD4+ T cells, fewer expanded clones and increased TCR diversity than the aged group, suggesting age selection. There was a strong correlation between observed TCR beta diversity and the percentage of naive T cells measured by flow cytometry. Because the CMV infection status of the donors was unknown, age-related changes in expanded clonotypes may potentially have been confounded. Observed TCR beta diversity per million T cells fell roughly linearly with age, and a significant reduction was already apparent by age around 36.

Libraries were constructed by 5' RACE. Sequencing used an Illumina HiSeq 2500. A second PCR of about 6 to 12 cycles was run with a J-beta primer mix and a sample-barcoded 5' primer. A unique molecular identifier was introduced onto each TCR beta cDNA molecule by a template-switch 5' adaptor carrying 12 random nucleotides. Each sample yielded at least 3 million CDR3-containing paired-end reads. The Mint cDNA synthesis kit, primed by a TRBC-specific oligonucleotide, was used to synthesize first-strand cDNA from all RNA. Following uracil-DNA glycosylase treatment, a first 18-cycle PCR with universal primers M1SS and BC2_uni_R was performed on all cDNA. On the authors' methods: Each sample was normalized by randomly selecting 1 million high-quality reads, each carrying a distinct molecular identifier. Instead of being binned into consensus sequences, reads that shared molecular identifiers were thrown out. MiTCR, set to a Q25 quality threshold and the strictest error-elimination algorithm, was used for CDR3 identification, clonotype clustering and error correction. Lower-bound total TCR beta diversity was estimated with a nonparametric unseen species model using Euler transformation. TCRdb ran its own pipeline on the public reads, namely fastp trimming at Q25 and MiXCR clone calling, and kept in-frame beta chains. Records with the same CDR3 protein are collapsed into one entry carrying the most frequent genes and DNA. The V and J calls come from TCRdb's annotation, not from the publication. Within this sample are about 1.5 million distinct CDR3 sequences, with about 40% of them counted one time only. Of the sample, 7.9% falls within the top ten clones.

Sequenced input: blood. The chain is made from TRBV5-1 and TRBJ1-1; the D gene cannot be resolved reliably. The receptor was derived from a woman between 18 and 30 years old in good health. CDR3 loop: CASTPVSGNTEAFF. The DNA reads as follows: TGCGCCAGCACACCAGTCTCGGGGAACACTGAAGCTTTCTTT.